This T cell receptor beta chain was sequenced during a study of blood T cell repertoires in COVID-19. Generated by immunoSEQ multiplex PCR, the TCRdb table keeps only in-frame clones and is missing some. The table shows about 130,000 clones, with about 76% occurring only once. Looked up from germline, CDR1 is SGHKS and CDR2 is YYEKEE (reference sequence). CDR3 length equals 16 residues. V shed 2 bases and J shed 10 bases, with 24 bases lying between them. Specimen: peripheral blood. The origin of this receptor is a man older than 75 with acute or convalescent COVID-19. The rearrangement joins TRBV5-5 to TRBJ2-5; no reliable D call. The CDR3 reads CASSLAQPTSHGGQYF. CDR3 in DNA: TGTGCCAGCAGCTTAGCACAGCCAACCTCCCATGGTGGCCAGTACTTC.